This T cell receptor (beta chain) was documented in a study of OX40 agonist ivuxolimab in advanced cancers. Unmatched junction bases numbered 3, after V lost 4 bases and J lost 4 bases. CDR1 SGHTA and CDR2 FQGNSA come from the germline V gene. This CDR3 is built from 14 residues. Repertoires were generated with immunoSEQ multiplex PCR, while TCRdb's copy carries only in-frame clones and drops some. The sample comprises 70,000 or so clones, approximately 87% of which are singletons, and 5% to 6.5% rests with the top ten. The chain is built from TRBV7-2 and TRBJ2-7, with 11 bases fitting TRBD1. The sequences come from CD4+ or CD8+ T cells sorted from blood, collected in a trial of the OX40 agonist ivuxolimab. This sequence originates from an adult with an advanced solid tumor such as melanoma, head and neck, liver or kidney cancer. The CDR3 region is CASSWDRGAYEQYF. The CDR3 nucleotides are TGTGCCAGCAGCTGGGACAGGGGGGCGTACGAGCAGTACTTC.